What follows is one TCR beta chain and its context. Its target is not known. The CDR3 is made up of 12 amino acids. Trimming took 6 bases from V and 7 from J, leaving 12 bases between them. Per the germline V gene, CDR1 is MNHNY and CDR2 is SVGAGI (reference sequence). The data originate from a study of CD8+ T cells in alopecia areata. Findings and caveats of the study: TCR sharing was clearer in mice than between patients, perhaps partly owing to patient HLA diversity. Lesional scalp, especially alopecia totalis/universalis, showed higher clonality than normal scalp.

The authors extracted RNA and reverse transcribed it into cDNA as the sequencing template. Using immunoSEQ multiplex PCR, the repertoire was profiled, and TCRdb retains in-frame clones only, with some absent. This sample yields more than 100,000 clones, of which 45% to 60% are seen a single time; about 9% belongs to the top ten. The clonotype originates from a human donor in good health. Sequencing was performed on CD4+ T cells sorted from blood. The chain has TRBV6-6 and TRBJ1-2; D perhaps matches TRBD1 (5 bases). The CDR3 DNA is TGTGCCAGCAGCATGACAGTCTCTGGCTACACCTTC. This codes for CASSMTVSGYTF.